Listed below are T cell receptor beta chains from one sample, sequenced in a study of PD-1 blockade in mismatch repair-deficient tumors. Using immunoSEQ multiplex PCR, the repertoire was profiled, and TCRdb retains in-frame clones only, with some absent. The sample has 90,000 to 130,000 clones, 60% to 85% seen once. This specimen consisted of peripheral blood, obtained 60 weeks after starting pembrolizumab. The receptors derive from an adult with mismatch repair-deficient cancer. Both conserved end residues are part of each CDR3. Fields, in order: clone size, J gene, D gene, V gene, CDR3 DNA, CDR3 protein. A D gene is named only where the DNA matches it firmly. The size of a clone is reported for some rows only, either as once, few or many, or as a class for expanded clones.

>-|TRBJ1-1|-|TRBV6-5
TGTGCCAGCAGACGGACAGAGAACACTGAAGCTTTCTTT
CASRRTENTEAFF
>-|TRBJ1-2|-|TRBV27
TGTGCCAGCAGCTTTACCGGATGGTATGGCTACACCTTC
CASSFTGWYGYTF
>-|TRBJ2-6|-|TRBV4-1
TGCGCCAGCAGCCAAGATGCCCCAGGGGCAGTCTGGTTATCTGGCGCCAACGTCCTGACTTTC
CASSQDAPGAVWLSGANVLTF
>few|TRBJ1-1|-|TRBV25-1
TGTGCCAGCGGAAGCACTGAAGCTTTCTTT
CASGSTEAFF
>-|TRBJ2-1|-|TRBV30
TGTGCCTGTTCTAGCGAAGCCTACAATGAGCAGTTCTTC
CACSSEAYNEQFF
>-|TRBJ2-7|-|TRBV6-5
TGTGCCAGCGGATACAGGGCGAAATACGAGCAGTACTTC
CASGYRAKYEQYF
>-|TRBJ1-1|TRBD1|TRBV6-1
TGTGCCAGCAGGGGCGCGACAGGGGTGAACACTGAAGCTTTCTTT
CASRGATGVNTEAFF
>once|TRBJ2-5|-|TRBV5-4
TGTGCCAGCAGCTTGAGACAGCGCCAAGAGACCCAGTACTTC
CASSLRQRQETQYF
>-|TRBJ1-1|-|TRBV27
TGTGCCAGCAGTCCGTGGGCACCTAACACTGAAGCTTTCTTT
CASSPWAPNTEAFF
>-|TRBJ1-5|-|TRBV4-1
TGCGCCAGCAGCCAAGGGCAAGGGGACCGCAATCAGCCCCAGCATTTT
CASSQGQGDRNQPQHF
>-|TRBJ1-5|TRBD1|TRBV5-1
TGCGCCAGTAGCGTGGGACAGGATCAGCCCCAGCATTTT
CASSVGQDQPQHF
>-|TRBJ2-1|TRBD1|TRBV9
TGTGCCAGCAGCGTCTCCCGGGACAGAGGTTACAATGAGCAGTTCTTC
CASSVSRDRGYNEQFF
>-|TRBJ2-1|-|TRBV9
TGTGCCAGCAGCGTAGGACCTTCGGAGGGGCCGATAGTTCGCCAAATCTACAATGAGCAGTTCTTC
CASSVGPSEGPIVRQIYNEQFF
>-|TRBJ2-3|-|TRBV9
TGTGCCAGCAGCGTAGTAGAGGAAACTAGCACAGATACGCAGTATTTT
CASSVVEETSTDTQYF
>once|TRBJ2-7|-|TRBV4-1
TGCGCCAGCAGCCAAGGGTTAGCCTACGAGCAGTACTTC
CASSQGLAYEQYF
>-|TRBJ2-5|-|TRBV21-1
TGTGCCAGCAGCAAAGGGGGGAGACAGGGAGGACTTTTGGAGACCCAGTACTTC
CASSKGGRQGGLLETQYF
>-|TRBJ1-3|-|TRBV5-4
TGTGCCAGCAGCTTGGACCCGGGAATCTCTGGAAACACCATATATTTT
CASSLDPGISGNTIYF
>-|TRBJ2-7|-|TRBV7-9
TGTGCCAGCAGCGGGAGGGGGGGCTACGAGCAGTACTTC
CASSGRGGYEQYF
>-|TRBJ2-5|-|TRBV15
TGTGCCACCAGCAGGGATCCCGAAGAGACCCAGTACTTC
CATSRDPEETQYF
>-|TRBJ1-2|-|TRBV5-5
TGTGCCAGCAGCCCCATGGGCGGCTCCTATGGCTACACCTTC
CASSPMGGSYGYTF
>-|TRBJ2-1|-|TRBV21-1
TGTGCCAGCAGCAAAGCGTTGGCCAGCTCCGACAATGAGCAGTTCTTC
CASSKALASSDNEQFF
>-|TRBJ2-7|TRBD2|TRBV29-1
TGCAGCGTGCTAGCGGGACCAGCGCAGTACTTC
CSVLAGPAQYF
>-|TRBJ1-4|-|TRBV4-1
TGCGCCAGCAGCCAAGTACGGAGGCACAAGCAAAAACTGTTTTTT
CASSQVRRHKQKLFF
>-|TRBJ2-2|-|TRBV5-6
TGTGCCAGCAGCTTGGGCAGGAACACCGGGGAGCTGTTTTTT
CASSLGRNTGELFF
>few|TRBJ1-2|-|TRBV27
TGTGCCAGCAGGCTTCGCAGCAGCTATGGCTACACCTTC
CASRLRSSYGYTF
>-|TRBJ1-1|-|TRBV2
TGTGCCAGCAGTCCCCAGGGGCGTACTGAAGCTTTCTTT
CASSPQGRTEAFF
>-|TRBJ2-2|TRBD1|TRBV11-1
TGTGCCAGCAGCTTAGACTCGGGGACAGGGGGTACCGGGGAGCTGTTTTTT
CASSLDSGTGGTGELFF
>-|TRBJ1-2|-|TRBV13
TGTGCCAGCAGCTTAGCTGGGCTGGGGGACTATGGCTACACCTTC
CASSLAGLGDYGYTF
>-|TRBJ2-7|TRBD2|TRBV7-2
TGTGCCAGCAGCTTACAGCGGGAGGGGTACGAGCAGTACTTC
CASSLQREGYEQYF
>-|TRBJ1-2|-|TRBV6-6
TGTGCCAGCACCAACCGGGGAGGGGCGGGTGGCTACACCTTC
CASTNRGGAGGYTF
>few|TRBJ2-3|-|TRBV18
TGTGCCAGCTCACCTAGGGAAGGCCCCACAGATACGCAGTATTTT
CASSPREGPTDTQYF
>few|TRBJ1-5|-|TRBV27
TGTGCCAGCAGCCCTCAGGGTAGCAATCAGCCCCAGCATTTT
CASSPQGSNQPQHF
>-|TRBJ2-7|-|TRBV10-1
TGCGCCAGCAGTGATTCAGGACGCAGGGGCGAGCAGTACTTC
CASSDSGRRGEQYF
>once|TRBJ1-5|-|TRBV11-3
TGTGCCAGCAGCTTACAAGCGGATCAGCCCCAGCATTTT
CASSLQADQPQHF
>-|TRBJ2-1|TRBD2|TRBV5-1
TGCGCCAGCAGCTTAACTAGCGGGAGACCCTACAATGAGCAGTTCTTC
CASSLTSGRPYNEQFF
>-|TRBJ2-7|-|TRBV13
TGTGCCAGCAGCTTAGGGGTTACCTACGAGCAGTACTTC
CASSLGVTYEQYF
>-|TRBJ1-4|-|TRBV2
TGTGCCAGCAGAGTCCAGGTGGAAAAACTGTTTTTT
CASRVQVEKLFF
>-|TRBJ1-2|TRBD1|TRBV7-9
TGTGCCAGCAGCAGCCGACAGGGGGCCGACTATGGCTACACCTTC
CASSSRQGADYGYTF
>-|TRBJ1-1|TRBD1|TRBV10-3
TGTGCCATCAGTCCTGGACAGGGCACTGAAGCTTTCTTT
CAISPGQGTEAFF
>-|TRBJ2-7|TRBD2|TRBV27
TGTGCCAGCAGTTTATCTCACCCGGAAAGGCGGGGGACCTACGAGCAGTACTTC
CASSLSHPERRGTYEQYF
>-|TRBJ1-5|-|TRBV7-6
TGTGCCAGCAGCTCAGGATCTCATCGGCCCCAGCATTTT
CASSSGSHRPQHF
>once|TRBJ2-4|TRBD1|TRBV4-1
TGCGCCAGCAGCCAGGGACAGGGTAAAAACATTCAGTACTTC
CASSQGQGKNIQYF
>-|TRBJ1-4|-|TRBV15
TGTGCCACCAGCAGGAACAGGGCGGCGGAGGAAAAACTGTTTTTT
CATSRNRAAEEKLFF
>-|TRBJ2-1|-|TRBV5-4
TGTGCCAGCAGCTCCTCCAGCGGTACCTCCTACAATGAGCAGTTCTTC
CASSSSSGTSYNEQFF
>-|TRBJ1-1|-|TRBV11-2
TGTGCCAGCAGCTTGGGGGGTTTGAACACTGAAGCTTTCTTT
CASSLGGLNTEAFF
>once|TRBJ2-5|-|TRBV7-8
TGTGCCAGCAGCTTATCTTTGCGGGATCCGTCCATCTTAGAGACCCAGTACTTC
CASSLSLRDPSILETQYF
>-|TRBJ2-7|TRBD1|TRBV13
TGTGCCAGCAGCTCCCTGGGCAGGGGGCGCGGGGATTCTTATGAGCAGTACTTC
CASSSLGRGRGDSYEQYF
>-|TRBJ2-7|-|TRBV11-2
TGTGCCAGCAGCTTAGAGACTATTGATATATACGAGCAGTACTTC
CASSLETIDIYEQYF
>-|TRBJ2-6|-|TRBV2
TGTGCCAGCAGTGGGGGTCGTCCAGGGGATGCTGGGGCCAACGTCCTGACTTTC
CASSGGRPGDAGANVLTF
>-|TRBJ2-4|-|TRBV9
TGTGCCAGCAGCGTAGGACCGGCCAAAAACATTCAGTACTTC
CASSVGPAKNIQYF
>-|TRBJ2-5|-|TRBV7-6
TGTGCCAGCAGCTTAAAAGAGACCCAGTACTTC
CASSLKETQYF
>-|TRBJ2-1|-|TRBV9
TGTGCCAGCAGTCGGGGTAACAATGAGCAGTTCTTC
CASSRGNNEQFF
>few|TRBJ2-5|TRBD1|TRBV5-1
TGCGCCAGCAGCATCGATACAGGGGGATTAGAGACCCAGTACTTC
CASSIDTGGLETQYF
>-|TRBJ2-3|TRBD2|TRBV10-3
TGTGCCATCAGTGAGTCGATAGGTAGTAGCGGGAGAACAGATACGCAGTATTTT
CAISESIGSSGRTDTQYF
>-|TRBJ1-1|TRBD1|TRBV18
TGTGCCAGCTCACCTATTGGGACAGGTAACACTGAAGCTTTCTTT
CASSPIGTGNTEAFF
>-|TRBJ1-5|-|TRBV30
TGTGCCTGGAGTGATTTTAGTAATCAGCCCCAGCATTTT
CAWSDFSNQPQHF
>once|TRBJ2-1|TRBD2|TRBV7-6
TGTGCCAGCAGCGTTAGCGGGAGAGCAAATGAGCAGTTCTTC
CASSVSGRANEQFF
>once|TRBJ2-5|-|TRBV19
TGTGCCACCAGAGAGGGGGTGTACCAAGAGACCCAGTACTTC
CATREGVYQETQYF
>few|TRBJ1-2|-|TRBV30
TGTGCCTGGAGTTCGGCAGGGGTCTACACCTTC
CAWSSAGVYTF